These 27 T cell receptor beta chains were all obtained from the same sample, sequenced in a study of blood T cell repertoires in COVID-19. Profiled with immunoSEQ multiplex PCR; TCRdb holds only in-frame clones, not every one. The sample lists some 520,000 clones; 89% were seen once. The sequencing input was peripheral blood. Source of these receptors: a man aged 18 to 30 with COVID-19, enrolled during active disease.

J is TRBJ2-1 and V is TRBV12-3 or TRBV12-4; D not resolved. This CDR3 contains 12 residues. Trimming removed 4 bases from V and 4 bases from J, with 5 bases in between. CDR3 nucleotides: TGTGCCAGCAGTTACACATACAATGAGCAGTTCTTC. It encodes CASSYTYNEQFF.

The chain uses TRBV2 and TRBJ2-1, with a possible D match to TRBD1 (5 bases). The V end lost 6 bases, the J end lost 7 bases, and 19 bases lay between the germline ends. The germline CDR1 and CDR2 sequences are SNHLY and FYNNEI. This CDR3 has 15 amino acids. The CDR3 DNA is TGTGCCAGCAGGGGGCATCGGGCTCCCGAAAATGAGCAGTTCTTC. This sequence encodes CASRGHRAPENEQFF.

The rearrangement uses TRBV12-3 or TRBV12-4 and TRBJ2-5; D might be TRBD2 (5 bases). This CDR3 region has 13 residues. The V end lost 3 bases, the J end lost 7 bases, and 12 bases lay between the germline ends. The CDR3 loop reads CASSFGEGGTQYF. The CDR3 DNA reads TGTGCCAGCAGTTTCGGCGAGGGCGGGACCCAGTACTTC.

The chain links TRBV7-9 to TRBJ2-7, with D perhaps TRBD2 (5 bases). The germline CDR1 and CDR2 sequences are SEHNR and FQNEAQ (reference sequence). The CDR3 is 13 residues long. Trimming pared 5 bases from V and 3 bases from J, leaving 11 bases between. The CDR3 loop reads CASSPAAVYEQYF. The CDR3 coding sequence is TGTGCCAGCAGCCCAGCGGCCGTCTACGAGCAGTACTTC. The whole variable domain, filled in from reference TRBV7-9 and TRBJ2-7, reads DTGVSQNPRHKITKRGQNVTFRCDPISEHNRLYWYRQTLGQGPEFLTYFQNEAQLEKSRLLSDRFSAERPKGSFSTLEIQRTEQGDSAMYLCASSPAAVYEQYFGPGTRLTVT.

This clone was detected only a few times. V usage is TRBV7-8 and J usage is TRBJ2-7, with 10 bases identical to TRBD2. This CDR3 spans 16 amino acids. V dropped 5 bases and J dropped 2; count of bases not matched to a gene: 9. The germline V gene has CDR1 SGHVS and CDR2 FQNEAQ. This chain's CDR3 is CASSRWTSGDTYEQYF. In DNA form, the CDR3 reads TGTGCCAGCAGCCGTTGGACTAGCGGAGACACCTACGAGCAGTACTTC.

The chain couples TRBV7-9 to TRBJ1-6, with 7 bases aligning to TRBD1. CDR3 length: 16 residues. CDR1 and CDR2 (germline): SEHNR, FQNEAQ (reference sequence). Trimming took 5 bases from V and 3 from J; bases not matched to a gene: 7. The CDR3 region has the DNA TGTGCCAGCAGCGAAGACAGGGCCCACTATAATTCACCCCTCCACTTT. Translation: CASSEDRAHYNSPLHF. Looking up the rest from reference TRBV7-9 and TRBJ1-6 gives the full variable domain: DTGVSQNPRHKITKRGQNVTFRCDPISEHNRLYWYRQTLGQGPEFLTYFQNEAQLEKSRLLSDRFSAERPKGSFSTLEIQRTEQGDSAMYLCASSEDRAHYNSPLHFGNGTRLTVT.

The DNA of the CDR3 is TGTGCCAGCAGCACCGGACTAGCGGGAGATGAGACCCAGTACTTC. The encoded protein is CASSTGLAGDETQYF. V usage is TRBV13 and J usage is TRBJ2-5; 13 nucleotides align to TRBD2. This CDR3 has 15 residues. J was trimmed by 5 bases and V by 5 bases; bases with no gene match: 5. The germline gives CDR1 PRHDT, CDR2 FYEKMQ (reference sequence).

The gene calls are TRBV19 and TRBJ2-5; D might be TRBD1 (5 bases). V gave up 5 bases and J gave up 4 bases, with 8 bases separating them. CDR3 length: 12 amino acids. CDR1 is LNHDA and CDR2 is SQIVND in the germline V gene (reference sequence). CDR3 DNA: TGTGCCAGTAGTCCAGGGTTAGAGACCCAGTACTTC. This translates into CASSPGLETQYF.

Written as DNA, the CDR3 is TGTGCCAGCAGTGAGCGTGCTAGCGGGAGTCGCGAGCAGTACTTC. Its protein product is CASSERASGSREQYF. This chain joins TRBV6-1 and TRBJ2-7; 10 nucleotides line up with TRBD2. The CDR3 is 15 residues long. Germline CDR1 MNHNS, CDR2 SASEGT. J gave up 6 bases and V 3 bases, and 8 bases lay outside the gene matches.

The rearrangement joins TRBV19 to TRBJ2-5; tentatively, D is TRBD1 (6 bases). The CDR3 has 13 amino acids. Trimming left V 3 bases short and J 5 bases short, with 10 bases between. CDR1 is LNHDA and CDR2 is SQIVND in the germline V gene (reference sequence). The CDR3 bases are TGTGCCAGTAGTATTTGGACAGAGGAGACCCAGTACTTC. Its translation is CASSIWTEETQYF.

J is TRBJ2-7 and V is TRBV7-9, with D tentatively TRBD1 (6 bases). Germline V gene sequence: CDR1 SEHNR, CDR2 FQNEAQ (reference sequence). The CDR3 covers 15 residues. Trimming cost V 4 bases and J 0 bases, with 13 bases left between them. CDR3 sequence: CASSSHRDNSYEQYF. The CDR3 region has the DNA TGTGCCAGCAGCTCTCACCGGGACAACTCCTACGAGCAGTACTTC.

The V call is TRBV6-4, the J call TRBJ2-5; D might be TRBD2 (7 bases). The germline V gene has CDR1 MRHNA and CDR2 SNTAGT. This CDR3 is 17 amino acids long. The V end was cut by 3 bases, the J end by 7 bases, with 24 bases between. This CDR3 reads CASSEAPWGGPLSTQYF. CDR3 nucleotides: TGTGCCAGCAGTGAAGCCCCTTGGGGGGGCCCCCTATCGACCCAGTACTTC.

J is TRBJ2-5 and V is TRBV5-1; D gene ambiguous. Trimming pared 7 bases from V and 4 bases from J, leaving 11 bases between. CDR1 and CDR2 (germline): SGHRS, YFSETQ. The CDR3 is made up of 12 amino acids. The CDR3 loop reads CASQSTPETQYF. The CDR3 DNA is TGCGCCAGCCAATCAACACCAGAGACCCAGTACTTC.

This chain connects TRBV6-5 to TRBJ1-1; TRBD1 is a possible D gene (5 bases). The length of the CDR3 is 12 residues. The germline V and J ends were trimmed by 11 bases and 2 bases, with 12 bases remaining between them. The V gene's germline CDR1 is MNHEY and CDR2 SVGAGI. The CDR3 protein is CAARGPNTEAFF. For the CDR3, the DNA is TGTGCCGCTAGGGGCCCAAACACTGAAGCTTTCTTT.

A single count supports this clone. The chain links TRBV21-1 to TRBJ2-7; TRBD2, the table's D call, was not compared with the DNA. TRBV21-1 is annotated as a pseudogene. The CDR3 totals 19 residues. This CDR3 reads CASSTNGGTSGETLREQYF. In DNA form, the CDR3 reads TGTGCCAGCAGCACCAACGGGGGAACTAGCGGGGAGACCCTTCGGGAGCAGTACTTC.

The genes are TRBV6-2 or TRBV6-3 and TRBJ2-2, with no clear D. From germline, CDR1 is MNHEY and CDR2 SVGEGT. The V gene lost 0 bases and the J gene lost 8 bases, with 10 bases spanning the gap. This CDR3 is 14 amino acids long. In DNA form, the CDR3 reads TGTGCCAGCAGTTACTCGAGCCACCTTGGGGAGCTGTTTTTT. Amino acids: CASSYSSHLGELFF.

This CDR3 reads CASSEETGISPLHF. In DNA, the CDR3 is TGCGCCAGCAGTGAAGAGACAGGGATTTCACCCCTCCACTTT. The chain carries TRBV10-2 and TRBJ1-6; TRBD1 matches 7 bases. The CDR3 covers 14 residues. Germline V gene lookup returns CDR1 WSHSY and CDR2 SAAADI. Trimming cost V 3 bases and J 9 bases; bases outside gene matches: 5.

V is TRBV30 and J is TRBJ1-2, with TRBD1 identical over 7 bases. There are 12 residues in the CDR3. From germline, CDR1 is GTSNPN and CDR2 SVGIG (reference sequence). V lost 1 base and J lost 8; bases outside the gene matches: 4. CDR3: CAWSGQTGGYTF. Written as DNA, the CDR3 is TGTGCCTGGAGTGGGCAGACAGGGGGCTACACCTTC.

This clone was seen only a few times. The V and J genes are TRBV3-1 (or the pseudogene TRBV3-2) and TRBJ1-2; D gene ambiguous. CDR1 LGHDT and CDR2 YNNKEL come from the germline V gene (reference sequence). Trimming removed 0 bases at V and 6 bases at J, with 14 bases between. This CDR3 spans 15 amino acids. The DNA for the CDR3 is TGTGCCAGCAGCCAAGAACGGGGTAGTGGGGATGGCTACACCTTC. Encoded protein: CASSQERGSGDGYTF.

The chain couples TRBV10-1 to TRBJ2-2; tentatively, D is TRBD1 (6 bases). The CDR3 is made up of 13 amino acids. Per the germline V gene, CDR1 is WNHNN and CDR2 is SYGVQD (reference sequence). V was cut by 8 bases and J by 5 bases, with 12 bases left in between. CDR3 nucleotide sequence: TGCGCCAGCGTGGGGGCACGGACCGGGGAGCTGTTTTTT. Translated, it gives CASVGARTGELFF.

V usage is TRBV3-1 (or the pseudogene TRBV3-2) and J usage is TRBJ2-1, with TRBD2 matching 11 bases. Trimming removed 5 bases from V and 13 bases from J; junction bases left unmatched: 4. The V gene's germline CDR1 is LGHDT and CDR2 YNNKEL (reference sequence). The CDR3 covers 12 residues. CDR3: CASSELAGEQFF. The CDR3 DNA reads TGTGCCAGCAGCGAACTAGCGGGAGAACAGTTCTTC.

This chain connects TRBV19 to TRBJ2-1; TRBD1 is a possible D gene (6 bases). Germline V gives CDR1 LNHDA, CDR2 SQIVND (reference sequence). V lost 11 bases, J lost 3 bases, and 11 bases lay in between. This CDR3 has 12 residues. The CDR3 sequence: CAVRDNYNEQFF. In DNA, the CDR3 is TGTGCCGTCCGGGACAACTACAATGAGCAGTTCTTC. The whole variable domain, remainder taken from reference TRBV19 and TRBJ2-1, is DGGITQSPKYLFRKEGQNVTLSCEQNLNHDAMYWYRQDPGQGLRLIYYSQIVNDFQKGDIAEGYSVSREKKESFPLTVTSAQKNPTAFYLCAVRDNYNEQFFGPGTRLTVL.

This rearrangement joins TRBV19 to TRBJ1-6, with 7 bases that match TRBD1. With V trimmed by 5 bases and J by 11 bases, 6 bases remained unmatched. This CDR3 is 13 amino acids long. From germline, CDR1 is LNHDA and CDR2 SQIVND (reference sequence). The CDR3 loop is CASSLTGVAPLHF. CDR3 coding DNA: TGTGCCAGTAGTCTCACAGGGGTAGCACCCCTCCACTTT.

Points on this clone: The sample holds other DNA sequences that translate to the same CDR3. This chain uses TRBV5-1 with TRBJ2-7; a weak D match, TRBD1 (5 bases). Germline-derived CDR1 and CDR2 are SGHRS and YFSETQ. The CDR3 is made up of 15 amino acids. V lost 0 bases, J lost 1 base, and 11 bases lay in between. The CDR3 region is CASSLGQILSYEQYF. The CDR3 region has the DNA TGCGCCAGCAGCTTGGGACAGATCCTTTCCTACGAGCAGTACTTC. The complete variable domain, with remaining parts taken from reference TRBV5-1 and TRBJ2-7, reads KAGVTQTPRYLIKTRGQQVTLSCSPISGHRSVSWYQQTPGQGLQFLFEYFSETQRNKGNFPGRFSGRQFSNSRSEMNVSTLELGDSALYLCASSLGQILSYEQYFGPGTRLTVT.

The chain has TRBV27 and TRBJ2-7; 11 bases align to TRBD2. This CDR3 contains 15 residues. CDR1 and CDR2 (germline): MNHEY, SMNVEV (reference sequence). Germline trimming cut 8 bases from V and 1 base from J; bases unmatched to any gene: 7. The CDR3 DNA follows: TGTGCCAGCCTGGGGACTAGCGGAAAATCCTACGAGCAGTACTTC. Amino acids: CASLGTSGKSYEQYF.

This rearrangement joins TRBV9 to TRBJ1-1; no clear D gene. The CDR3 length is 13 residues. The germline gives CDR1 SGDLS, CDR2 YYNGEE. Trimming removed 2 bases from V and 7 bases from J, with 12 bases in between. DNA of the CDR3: TGTGCCAGCAGCGTTGACGACACCCTTGAAGCTTTCTTT. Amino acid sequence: CASSVDDTLEAFF.

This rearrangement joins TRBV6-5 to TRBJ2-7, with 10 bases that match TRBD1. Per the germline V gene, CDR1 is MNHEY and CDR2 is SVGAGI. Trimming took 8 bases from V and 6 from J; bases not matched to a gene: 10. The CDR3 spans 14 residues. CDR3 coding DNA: TGTGCCAGCTGGAGGACAGGGGGTTTACGCGAGCAGTACTTC. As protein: CASWRTGGLREQYF.